The clone carrying this TCR beta chain showed up just a few times. The sample comes from a study of early T cells in non-severe SARS-CoV-2 infection. The germline gives CDR1 SGHNT, CDR2 YYREEE (reference sequence). V was clipped by 4 bases and J by 0 bases, with 7 bases between them. CDR3 length equals 13 residues. TCRdb reanalysed the 5' RACE reads using MiXCR and keeps one entry per CDR3 protein. The profile shows roughly 40,000 distinct CDR3 sequences, less than 8.5% of them singletons. Sequenced: whole blood. The sequence was collected from an adult who was a healthcare worker with PCR-confirmed SARS-CoV-2 infection or an uninfected control (not recorded which). This chain uses TRBV5-4 with TRBJ2-5, with D unresolved. The CDR3 sequence: CASSEWDQETQYF. CDR3 coding DNA: TGTGCCAGCAGCGAGTGGGACCAAGAGACCCAGTACTTC.